Listed below are T cell receptor beta chains from one sample, sequenced in a study of human T cells and chemical hapten exposure. One entry per CDR3 protein, called by TCRdb with MiXCR from the RACE reads. The sample lists approximately 370,000 distinct CDR3 sequences; approximately 5.8% were seen once. This specimen was whole blood, taken in connection with sensitization to the hapten diphenylcyclopropenone (DPC). Receptors were obtained from a woman under 30 with alopecia areata. Some clones in this sample may be carry-over from other donors' samples. CDR3s include the opening cysteine and the closing phenylalanine or tryptophan. The D gene is left open where the match is weak. The listing skips clone size in some rows; elsewhere it reads once, few, many or a size class.

clone size	V gene	D gene	J gene	CDR3 DNA	CDR3 protein
few	TRBV4-3	TRBD1	TRBJ2-7	TGCGCCAGCAGCCAAGATCGTGGACAGGGTGGAGTCTACGAGCAGTACTTC	CASSQDRGQGGVYEQYF
many	TRBV6-5	TRBD1	TRBJ1-3	TGTGCCAGCAGCAGGGACAGCTTCTCTGGAAACACCATATATTTT	CASSRDSFSGNTIYF
many	TRBV7-9	.	TRBJ2-6	TGTGCCAGCAGCCTCTATTTCGGGGCCAACGTCCTGACTTTC	CASSLYFGANVLTF
many	TRBV4-3	.	TRBJ1-4	TGCGCCAGCAGCCAAGATTGGGGCTCAGGGCTCGATGAAAAACTGTTTTTT	CASSQDWGSGLDEKLFF
many	TRBV28	.	TRBJ2-7	TGTGCCAGCAGTAGCGACGGGTTCTCCTACGAGCAGTACTTC	CASSSDGFSYEQYF
.	TRBV6-5	.	TRBJ2-7	TGTGCCAGCAGTTACTACCGGGGGACAGAGTACGAGCAGTACTTC	CASSYYRGTEYEQYF
.	TRBV6-2/TRBV6-3	.	TRBJ2-1	TGTGCCAGCCTGGGGGCGGGTGAGCAGTTCTTC	CASLGAGEQFF
few	TRBV3-1	.	TRBJ1-2	TGTGCCAGCAGGGAGACAGGAGCAGGAGGCTACACCTTC	CASRETGAGGYTF
few	TRBV5-6	TRBD1	TRBJ1-2	TGTGCCAGCAGCTGGGGACAGGGGGCGAGGAACTATGGCTACACCTTC	CASSWGQGARNYGYTF
many	TRBV24-1	.	TRBJ2-2	TGTGCCACCAGTGAACGGGACGGCACGAACACCGGGGAGCTGTTTTTT	CATSERDGTNTGELFF
.	TRBV20-1	TRBD2	TRBJ2-3	TGCAGTGCTAGAGGAGGCGGGGGGACCGCTGGAGGCACAGATACGCAGTATTTT	CSARGGGGTAGGTDTQYF
.	TRBV2	TRBD1	TRBJ2-7	TGTGCCAGCAGGCCCGGGACAGCCTACGAGCAGTACTTC	CASRPGTAYEQYF
many	TRBV6-5	.	TRBJ2-7	TGTGCCAGCAGCAGGAATCGGGACACACTCACGGCACCCGAGCAGTACTTC	CASSRNRDTLTAPEQYF
.	TRBV4-1	.	TRBJ2-3	TGCGCCAGCAGCCAAGATAGGGAACAGATATTCACAGATACGCAGTATTTT	CASSQDREQIFTDTQYF
.	TRBV7-2	TRBD2	TRBJ2-3	TGTGCCAGCAGCTTACTAGGGACTAGCGGGGATACGCAGTATTTT	CASSLLGTSGDTQYF
.	TRBV12-3/TRBV12-4	.	TRBJ2-1	TGTGCCAGCAGTTTAGACAGGTTGAGGGTTAGGATGGGGAATGAGCAGTTCTTC	CASSLDRLRVRMGNEQFF
many	TRBV6-5	.	TRBJ2-7	TGTGCCAGCAGGAGGGAGGGGGCCTCCTACGAGCAGTACTTC	CASRREGASYEQYF
many	TRBV15	.	TRBJ2-3	TGTGCCACCAGTTGGAGGGGGAAGGGAGATACGCAGTATTTT	CATSWRGKGDTQYF
few	TRBV20-1	TRBD1	TRBJ1-5	TGCAGTGCTTCTACAGGGGCGAGTGGGCCCCAGCATTTT	CSASTGASGPQHF
.	TRBV6-5	.	TRBJ1-5	TGTGCCAGCAGATCCTCCCCCAGTAGCAATCAGCCCCAGCATTTT	CASRSSPSSNQPQHF